Presented here are 21 T cell receptor beta chains from one specimen sequenced in a study of PD-1 blockade in classical Hodgkin lymphoma. Every patient had relapsed following autologous stem cell transplantation, and cohorts differed in brentuximab vedotin exposure. Clones were sequenced by immunoSEQ multiplex PCR, and TCRdb holds only the in-frame ones, with some missing. The sample has 14,000 to 15,000 clones, less than 80% seen once. The source was peripheral blood mononuclear cells (PBMCs), collected at baseline. These TCRs come from a human donor with classical Hodgkin lymphoma.

The rearrangement uses TRBV7-2 and TRBJ2-3; TRBD2 matches at 10 bases. CDR3 size: 16 residues. The germline gives CDR1 SGHTA, CDR2 FQGNSA. V dropped 5 bases and J dropped 0; count of bases not matched to a gene: 5. In DNA, the CDR3 is TGTGCCAGCAGCCCTCTAGCGGGAGTAAGCACAGATACGCAGTATTTT. It translates to CASSPLAGVSTDTQYF. Combining the CDR3 with reference TRBV7-2 and TRBJ2-3 gives the whole variable domain GAGVSQSPSNKVTEKGKDVELRCDPISGHTALYWYRQSLGQGLEFLIYFQGNSAPDKSGLPSDRFSAERTGGSVSTLTIQRTQQEDSAVYLCASSPLAGVSTDTQYFGPGTRLTVL.

The rearrangement uses TRBV11-3 and TRBJ2-2; D is undetermined. Deletions cut 4 bases from V and 8 bases from J, with 11 bases between. Germline CDR1 reads SGHNT; CDR2 reads YENEEA. CDR3 size: 13 residues. The CDR3 loop is CASSSLLGGELFF. For the CDR3, the DNA is TGTGCCAGCAGCTCCCTGCTGGGTGGGGAGCTGTTTTTT.

This chain links TRBV11-2 with TRBJ2-1; D unresolved. Germline assignment: CDR1 SGHAT and CDR2 FQNNGV. V was pared by 4 bases and J by 3 bases, with 10 bases between. The length of the CDR3 is 14 residues. Here the CDR3 reads CASSSELIYNEQFF. The CDR3 region has the DNA TGTGCCAGCAGCTCAGAGCTAATCTACAATGAGCAGTTCTTC. The variable domain in full, completed from reference TRBV11-2 and TRBJ2-1, reads EAGVAQSPRYKIIEKRQSVAFWCNPISGHATLYWYQQILGQGPKLLIQFQNNGVVDDSQLPKDRFSAERLKGVDSTLKIQPAKLEDSAVYLCASSSELIYNEQFFGPGTRLTVL.

This clone was recorded a few times. The V and J genes are TRBV6-1 and TRBJ2-2; 8 bases agree with TRBD1. CDR3 size: 16 residues. V lost 0 bases and J lost 6; bases outside the gene matches: 6. Germline loops: CDR1 MNHNS, CDR2 SASEGT. The CDR3 region is CASSEATGAGPGELFF. The CDR3, as DNA: TGTGCCAGCAGTGAAGCGACAGGGGCGGGCCCCGGGGAGCTGTTTTTT.

Only a few counts were recorded for this clone. The J gene is TRBJ2-1, the V gene TRBV28; TRBD2 aligns across 10 bases. CDR1 is MDHEN and CDR2 is SYDVKM in the germline V gene. Trimming removed 6 bases from V and 8 bases from J; junction bases left unmatched: 13. The length of the CDR3 is 16 residues. The DNA for the CDR3 is TGTGCCAGCAGCCGATTATTCACTAGCGGGACCGATGAGCAGTTCTTC. It encodes CASSRLFTSGTDEQFF.

This clone has more than one count but fewer than ten. The chain combines TRBV29-1 with TRBJ2-7; 10 nucleotides agree with TRBD2. The germline CDR1 and CDR2 sequences are SQVTM and ANQGSEA. The CDR3 is 13 amino acids. After removal of 5 bases from V and 2 bases from J, the junction contained 3 bases not matched to a gene. The CDR3 DNA is TGCAGCGTTCTAGCGGGAGATACCTACGAGCAGTACTTC. Translating gives CSVLAGDTYEQYF.

Only a few counts were recorded for this clone. This rearrangement joins TRBV19 to TRBJ1-4; D gene ambiguous. Germline CDR1 and CDR2: LNHDA and SQIVND (reference sequence). The CDR3 totals 15 residues. V was cut by 5 bases and J by 7 bases, with 17 bases left in between. CDR3 nucleotide sequence: TGTGCCAGTAGTCCCAGGTCAAGATTGCCTGAAAAACTGTTTTTT. It translates to CASSPRSRLPEKLFF. The full variable domain, with the rest looked up from reference TRBV19 and TRBJ1-4, is DGGITQSPKYLFRKEGQNVTLSCEQNLNHDAMYWYRQDPGQGLRLIYYSQIVNDFQKGDIAEGYSVSREKKESFPLTVTSAQKNPTAFYLCASSPRSRLPEKLFFGSGTQLSVL.

Here the CDR3 DNA reads TGTGCCAGCAGTCCAGGGGGGCTTTGGGAAAAACTGTTTTTT. Its protein is CASSPGGLWEKLFF. V and J are TRBV6-1 and TRBJ1-4; 7 nucleotides line up with TRBD1. The germline V gene has CDR1 MNHNS and CDR2 SASEGT. The J segment lost 8 bases and the V segment lost 5 bases, leaving 8 bases of the junction unmatched. The CDR3 has 14 residues.

The chain links TRBV19 to TRBJ1-2; 7 bases fit TRBD1. J lost 2 bases, V lost 6 bases, and 6 bases had no gene match. Germline assignment: CDR1 LNHDA and CDR2 SQIVND (reference sequence). CDR3 length: 14 residues. The CDR3 DNA reads as TGTGCCAGTAGGACAGCAGGGGGGAACTATGGCTACACCTTC. Translation: CASRTAGGNYGYTF.

The CDR3 protein is CASSNRGNSGNTIYF. DNA for the CDR3: TGTGCCAGCAGTAACAGGGGCAACTCTGGAAACACCATATATTTT. This rearrangement joins TRBV6-6 to TRBJ1-3; TRBD1 aligns across 7 bases. After removal of 5 bases from V and 0 bases from J, the junction contained 4 bases not matched to a gene. This CDR3 comprises 15 residues. The germline gives CDR1 MNHNY, CDR2 SVGAGI (reference sequence).

This clone was seen only a few times. The CDR3 DNA sequence: TGTGCCAGCTCCCAACTAGCGCACTCCTCCTACGAGCAGTACTTC. Translating gives CASSQLAHSSYEQYF. V is TRBV6-5 and J is TRBJ2-7; 7 bases agree with TRBD2. The CDR3 loop spans 15 amino acids. V shed 8 bases, J shed 0 bases, and the junction held 10 bases outside the gene matches. CDR1 is MNHEY, CDR2 SVGAGI, per germline.

The gene calls are TRBV5-1 and TRBJ1-1, with TRBD1 matching 7 bases. The germline gives CDR1 SGHRS, CDR2 YFSETQ. This CDR3 is built from 13 residues. Trimming removed 3 bases from V and 6 bases from J; junction bases left unmatched: 5. The CDR3 is CASSWGTASEAFF. The DNA of the CDR3 is TGCGCCAGCAGCTGGGGGACAGCTTCTGAAGCTTTCTTT. Using reference TRBV5-1 and TRBJ1-1 for the parts outside the CDR3, the full variable domain is KAGVTQTPRYLIKTRGQQVTLSCSPISGHRSVSWYQQTPGQGLQFLFEYFSETQRNKGNFPGRFSGRQFSNSRSEMNVSTLELGDSALYLCASSWGTASEAFFGQGTRLTVV.

The rearrangement uses TRBV5-1 and TRBJ2-1; TRBD2 matches at 14 bases. Germline V gives CDR1 SGHRS, CDR2 YFSETQ. The V and J ends lost 4 bases and 1 base, in that order; junction bases with no gene match: 4. The CDR3 runs 17 residues. As DNA, the CDR3 is TGCGCCAGCAGCCTCGGGACTAGCGGGAGTTCCTACAATGAGCAGTTCTTC. Protein sequence: CASSLGTSGSSYNEQFF.

This clone showed up just a few times. V and J are TRBV12-5 and TRBJ2-1; 12 bases agree with TRBD2. This CDR3 spans 17 amino acids. Germline CDR1 is LGHNT and CDR2 is FRNRAP. V shed 1 base, J shed 8 bases, and the junction held 9 bases outside the gene matches. In DNA, the CDR3 is TGTGCTAGTGGTTTGGCCTCTAGCGGGAGGGCGCGGGATGAGCAGTTCTTC. This encodes CASGLASSGRARDEQFF.

Worth noting for this clone: The germline gene is not matched at one end of the junction; a read error may be the cause. The chain uses TRBV5-3 and TRBJ1-1, with D unclear. TRBV5-3 falls under the ORF class, with uncertain function. This CDR3 has 14 residues. Here the CDR3 DNA reads TGTGCCAGCAGCTTTAATGGTGAGGACACTGAAGCTTTCTTT. Its translation: CASSFNGEDTEAFF.

The gene calls are TRBV7-9 and TRBJ2-3, with TRBD2 identical over 9 bases. Trimming at V came to 3 bases and at J to 4 bases, leaving 5 bases not matched to a gene. This CDR3 contains 15 residues. Looked up from germline, CDR1 is SEHNR and CDR2 is FQNEAQ (reference sequence). CDR3 sequence (DNA): TGTGCCAGCAGCTTTGGGGGACTAGCTCCAGATACGCAGTATTTT. This translates into CASSFGGLAPDTQYF.

The chain links TRBV28 to TRBJ1-1, with 7 bases identical to TRBD1. Germline values: CDR1 MDHEN, CDR2 SYDVKM. The CDR3 has 15 residues. With V trimmed by 2 bases and J by 4 bases, 7 bases remained unmatched. The CDR3 nucleotides read TGTGCCAGCAGTTTACTACTAAGGGGGCGCACTGAAGCTTTCTTT. Translating it yields CASSLLLRGRTEAFF.

This chain uses TRBV29-1 with TRBJ2-7; TRBD2 matches at 11 bases. There are 17 residues in the CDR3. V was clipped by 3 bases and J by 3 bases; unmatched bases: 13. In germline, CDR1 is SQVTM, CDR2 ANQGSEA. CDR3: CSVDGEIGTSGNYEQYF. The CDR3 DNA reads TGCAGCGTTGACGGAGAAATCGGGACTAGCGGAAACTACGAGCAGTACTTC.

This clone was detected only a few times. This chain links TRBV9 with TRBJ2-7; possible D gene TRBD2, 6 bases. Germline values: CDR1 SGDLS, CDR2 YYNGEE. V lost 4 bases, J lost 2 bases, and 13 bases lay in between. The CDR3 covers 14 residues. CDR3 sequence reads: CASSLTGGAYEQYF. The CDR3 coding sequence is TGTGCCAGCAGCCTAACCGGAGGGGCCTACGAGCAGTACTTC.

This chain connects TRBV4-1 to TRBJ2-1, with 7 bases that match TRBD2. The CDR3 sequence is 16 residues long. J lost 2 bases, V lost 4 bases, and 8 bases had no gene match. Germline-derived CDR1 and CDR2 are MGHRA and YSYEKL. The CDR3 here is CASSPHASGPYNEQFF. CDR3 coding DNA: TGCGCCAGCAGCCCTCACGCTAGCGGCCCCTACAATGAGCAGTTCTTC.

This clone rates as medium-sized (0.01 to 0.1%). The chain is built from TRBV10-2 and TRBJ1-5; D may be TRBD1 (5 bases). The CDR3 contains 14 residues. Germline-derived CDR1 and CDR2 are WSHSY and SAAADI. The V end was cut by 2 bases, the J end by 3 bases, with 8 bases between. CDR3 in amino acids: CASSEDSLNQPQHF. For the CDR3, the DNA is TGCGCCAGCAGTGAGGACAGCCTCAATCAGCCCCAGCATTTT.